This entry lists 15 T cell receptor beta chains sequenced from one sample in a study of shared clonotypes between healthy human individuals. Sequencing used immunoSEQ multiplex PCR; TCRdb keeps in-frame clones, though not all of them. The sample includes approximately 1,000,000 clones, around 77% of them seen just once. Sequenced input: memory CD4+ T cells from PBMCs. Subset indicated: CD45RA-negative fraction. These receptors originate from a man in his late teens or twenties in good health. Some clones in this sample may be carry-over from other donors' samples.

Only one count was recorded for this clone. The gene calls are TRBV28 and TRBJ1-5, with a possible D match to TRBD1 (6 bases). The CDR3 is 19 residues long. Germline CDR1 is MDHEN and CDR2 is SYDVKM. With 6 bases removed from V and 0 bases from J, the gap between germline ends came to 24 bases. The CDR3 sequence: CASRPDLMGRGYSNQPQHF. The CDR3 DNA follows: TGTGCCAGCAGACCGGACCTTATGGGCAGGGGTTATAGCAATCAGCCCCAGCATTTT.

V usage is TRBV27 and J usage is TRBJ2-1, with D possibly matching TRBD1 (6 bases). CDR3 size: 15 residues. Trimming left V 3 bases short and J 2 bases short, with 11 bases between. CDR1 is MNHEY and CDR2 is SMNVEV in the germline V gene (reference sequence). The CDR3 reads CASSFRAGAYNEQFF. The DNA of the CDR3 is TGTGCCAGCAGTTTCCGGGCAGGGGCCTACAATGAGCAGTTCTTC.

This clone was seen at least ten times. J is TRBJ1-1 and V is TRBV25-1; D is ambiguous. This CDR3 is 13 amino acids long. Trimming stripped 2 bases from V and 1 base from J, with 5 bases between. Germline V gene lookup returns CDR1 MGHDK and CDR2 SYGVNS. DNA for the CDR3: TGTGCCAGCAGTGAAGTGGGGAACACTGAAGCTTTCTTT. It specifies CASSEVGNTEAFF.

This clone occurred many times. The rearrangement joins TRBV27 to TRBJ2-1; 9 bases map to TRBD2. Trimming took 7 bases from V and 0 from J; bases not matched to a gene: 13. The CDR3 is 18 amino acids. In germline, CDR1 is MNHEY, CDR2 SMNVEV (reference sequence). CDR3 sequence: CASTPSLSGSYSYNEQFF. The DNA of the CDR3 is TGTGCCAGCACCCCCTCCCTTAGCGGGAGTTACTCCTACAATGAGCAGTTCTTC.

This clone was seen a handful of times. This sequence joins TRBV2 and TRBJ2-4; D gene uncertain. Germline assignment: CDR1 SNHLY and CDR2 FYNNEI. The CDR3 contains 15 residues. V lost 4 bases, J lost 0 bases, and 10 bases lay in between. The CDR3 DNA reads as TGTGCCAGCAGTGCCCAAAGCCTAGCCAAAAACATTCAGTACTTC. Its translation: CASSAQSLAKNIQYF.

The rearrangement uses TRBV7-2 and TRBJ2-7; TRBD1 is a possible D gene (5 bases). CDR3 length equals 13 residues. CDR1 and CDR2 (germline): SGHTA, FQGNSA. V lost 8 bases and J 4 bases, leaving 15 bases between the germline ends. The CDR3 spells CASGVGASYEQYF. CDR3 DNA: TGTGCCAGCGGGGTAGGGGCCTCTTACGAGCAGTACTTC.

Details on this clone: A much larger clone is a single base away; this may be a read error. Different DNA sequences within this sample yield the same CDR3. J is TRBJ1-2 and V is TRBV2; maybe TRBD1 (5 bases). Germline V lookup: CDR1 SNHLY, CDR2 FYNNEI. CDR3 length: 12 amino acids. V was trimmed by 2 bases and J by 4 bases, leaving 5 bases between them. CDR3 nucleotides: TGTGCCAGCAGTGAAAGGGGCTATGGCTACACCTTC. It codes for CASSERGYGYTF.

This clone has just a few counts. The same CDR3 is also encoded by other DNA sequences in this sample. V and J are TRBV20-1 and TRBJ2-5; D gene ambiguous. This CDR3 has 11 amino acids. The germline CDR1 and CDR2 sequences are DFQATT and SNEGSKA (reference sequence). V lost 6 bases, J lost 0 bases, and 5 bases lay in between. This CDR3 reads CSAHYQETQYF. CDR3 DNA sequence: TGCAGTGCCCACTACCAAGAGACCCAGTACTTC.

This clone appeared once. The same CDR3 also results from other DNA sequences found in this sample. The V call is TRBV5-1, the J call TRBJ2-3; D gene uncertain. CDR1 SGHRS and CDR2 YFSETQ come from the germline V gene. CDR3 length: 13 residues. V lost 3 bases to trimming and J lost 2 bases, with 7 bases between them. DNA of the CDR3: TGCGCCAGCAGCTCACTCCCCACAGATACGCAGTATTTT. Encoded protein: CASSSLPTDTQYF.

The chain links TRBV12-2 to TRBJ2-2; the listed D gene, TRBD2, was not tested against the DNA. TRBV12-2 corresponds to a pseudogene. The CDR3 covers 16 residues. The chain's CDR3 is CASRPQGLANTGELFF. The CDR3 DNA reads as TGTGCAAGTCGCCCCCAGGGACTAGCGAACACCGGGGAGCTGTTTTTT.

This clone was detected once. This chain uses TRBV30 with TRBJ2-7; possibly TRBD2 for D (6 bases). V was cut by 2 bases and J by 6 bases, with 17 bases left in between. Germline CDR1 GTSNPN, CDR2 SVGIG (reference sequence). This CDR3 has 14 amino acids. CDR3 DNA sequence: TGTGCCTGGAGTCCCGGGGGACGGCAATCCGAGCAGTACTTC. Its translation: CAWSPGGRQSEQYF.

This chain's CDR3 is CASKGGTRTEAFF. In DNA form, the CDR3 reads TGTGCCAGCAAGGGGGGGACCCGCACTGAAGCTTTCTTT. This sequence joins TRBV2 and TRBJ1-1; D possibly corresponds to TRBD1 (6 bases). This CDR3 region has 13 residues. V was pared by 7 bases and J by 4 bases, with 13 bases between. The germline V gene encodes CDR1 SNHLY and CDR2 FYNNEI.

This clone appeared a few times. CDR3 nucleotide sequence: TGTGCCAGCAACCGGACAGGGGGCTCCTACGAGCAGTACTTC. Translation gives CASNRTGGSYEQYF. The chain employs TRBV2 and TRBJ2-7; TRBD1 agrees at 10 bases. This CDR3 contains 14 residues. Trimming cost V 7 bases and J 0 bases; bases outside gene matches: 3. The germline V gene has CDR1 SNHLY and CDR2 FYNNEI. Full variable domain (rest looked up from reference TRBV2 and TRBJ2-7): EPEVTQTPSHQVTQMGQEVILRCVPISNHLYFYWYRQILGQKVEFLVSFYNNEISEKSEIFDDQFSVERPDGSNFTLKIRSTKLEDSAMYFCASNRTGGSYEQYFGPGTRLTVT.

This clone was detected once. The CDR3 here is CASSQVRGRGNEQFF. The CDR3 region has the DNA TGTGCCAGCAGCCAAGTGAGGGGGAGAGGCAATGAGCAGTTCTTC. This sequence joins TRBV4-2 and TRBJ2-1; weak D call: TRBD1 (6 bases). This CDR3 region has 15 residues. V was shortened by 1 base and J by 6 bases, with 13 bases between the two germline ends. CDR1 and CDR2 (germline): LGHNA, YNFKEQ.

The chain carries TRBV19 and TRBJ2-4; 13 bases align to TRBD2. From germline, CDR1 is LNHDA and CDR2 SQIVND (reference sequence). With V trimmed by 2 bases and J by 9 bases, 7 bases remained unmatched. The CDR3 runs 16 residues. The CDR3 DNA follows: TGTGCCAGTAGTATATCCGGGACTAGCGGGGCCACCATTCAGTACTTC. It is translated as CASSISGTSGATIQYF.